These 5 T cell receptor beta chains share one sample of origin, sequenced in a study of shared clonotypes between healthy human individuals. Some clones are missing from TCRdb's copy, which holds only in-frame ones; the method was immunoSEQ multiplex PCR. The table shows a few million clones, with over 85% occurring only once. Sequencing was performed on naive CD4+ T cells sorted from blood. The sample's subset: CD45RA+ positively selected. Receptors were obtained from a man aged 18 to 30 in good health.

The J gene is TRBJ1-5, the V gene TRBV6-6; unclear D gene. V was clipped by 4 bases and J by 7 bases, with 8 bases between them. The CDR3 has 12 residues. Germline V gene lookup returns CDR1 MNHNY and CDR2 SVGAGI (reference sequence). CDR3 bases: TGTGCCAGCAGTTCGGTGGGGCAGCCCCAGCATTTT. Residues: CASSSVGQPQHF.

This clone has a single count. At one boundary the junction diverges from the germline segment, which might be a read error. The rearrangement uses TRBV6-1 and TRBJ1-1; 9 nucleotides match TRBD1. Germline V CDR1 and CDR2: MNHNS, SASEGT. The CDR3 has 14 amino acids. DNA of the CDR3: TGTGTCAGCAGTGGGACAGGGATGAACACTGAAGCTTTCTTT. Protein product: CVSSGTGMNTEAFF.

The chain recombines TRBV10-3 with TRBJ1-2; no definite D call. This CDR3 has 14 residues. Trimming removed 7 bases at V and 2 bases at J, with 14 bases between. Germline CDR1 reads ENHRY; CDR2 reads SYGVKD. CDR3 sequence reads: CAITGNSQNYGYTF. The CDR3, as DNA: TGTGCCATCACGGGTAATTCTCAAAACTATGGCTACACCTTC.

The chain combines TRBV7-2 with TRBJ1-5, with D tentatively TRBD1 (5 bases). Trimming removed 0 bases from V and 5 bases from J, with 11 bases in between. Germline loops: CDR1 SGHTA, CDR2 FQGNSA. The CDR3 runs 15 residues. The CDR3 loop reads CASSLARGGYQPQHF. The CDR3 bases are TGTGCCAGCAGCTTAGCGCGCGGGGGTTATCAGCCCCAGCATTTT.

J is TRBJ2-7 and V is TRBV2, with 8 bases matching TRBD1. This CDR3 has 14 amino acids. V lost 6 bases, J lost 2 bases, and 6 bases stayed unmatched. Per germline, CDR1 SNHLY and CDR2 FYNNEI. This CDR3 reads CASRGQENAYEQYF. In nucleotides, the CDR3 is TGTGCCAGCAGGGGACAGGAAAACGCCTACGAGCAGTACTTC.